The present entry profiles one T cell receptor (beta chain) with its context. The record originates from a study of T cells expressing NK-cell markers. Looking at the study overall: From sorted CD3+CD56+NKG2C+, CD3+CD56+NKG2C- and CD3+CD56-NKG2C+ T cells came the TCR beta repertoires. Eight donors were sequenced, of whom seven were HCMV-seropositive, while the remaining one was HCMV-seronegative.

Making the TCR beta cDNA relied on 5'RACE template switching with UMIs. TCRdb derives one entry per CDR3 protein from the 5' RACE reads, leaving out DNA. This sample's table has more than 90,000 distinct CDR3 sequences. The sequence came from a woman aged 18-70 years in good health. Sequences were obtained from blood T cells: a sorted CD56 or NKG2C T cell subset, CD4+ or CD8+ T cells, or bulk PBMC T cells (not recorded which).

CDR3 loop: CASSIDIGQTQETQYF. The V call is TRBV19, the J call TRBJ2-5; TCRdb indicates TRBD1, and absent DNA this call remains unverified. Per the germline V gene, CDR1 is LNHDA and CDR2 is SQIVND (reference sequence). CDR3 length: 16 residues.